This T cell receptor beta chain was observed in a study of T-cell memory formation after mild COVID-19. Looking at the study overall: TCR clusters were mostly confined to one donor each.

Only a few counts were recorded for this clonotype. What it binds is not known. MiXCR was run by TCRdb on the 5' RACE reads, yielding one entry per CDR3 protein. The sample holds 310,000 or so distinct CDR3 sequences, more than 15% seen once. Study-level results: That cross-reactive memory joined was suggested by some responding clones appearing in pre-infection memory. Clones that got smaller from day 15 to 85 had even CD4/CD8, while clones growing later tipped toward CD4+. Chiefly within CM and EM were the contracting CD4+ clones; CD8+ ones were within EMRA.

What was sequenced was PBMCs or a T cell subset sorted from them (not recorded which). The source is a man aged 18 to 29 who had mild COVID-19 (a few samples of this study predate the infection). Cell type and time point are not known.

CDR3 DNA: TGTGCCAGCAGGGTCACAGGGGTCTACGAGCAGTACTTC. Translating it yields CASRVTGVYEQYF. This chain joins TRBV12-3 or TRBV12-4 and TRBJ2-7, with TRBD1 matching 7 bases. The CDR3 totals 13 residues. Trimming cost V 6 bases and J 3 bases; bases outside gene matches: 5.